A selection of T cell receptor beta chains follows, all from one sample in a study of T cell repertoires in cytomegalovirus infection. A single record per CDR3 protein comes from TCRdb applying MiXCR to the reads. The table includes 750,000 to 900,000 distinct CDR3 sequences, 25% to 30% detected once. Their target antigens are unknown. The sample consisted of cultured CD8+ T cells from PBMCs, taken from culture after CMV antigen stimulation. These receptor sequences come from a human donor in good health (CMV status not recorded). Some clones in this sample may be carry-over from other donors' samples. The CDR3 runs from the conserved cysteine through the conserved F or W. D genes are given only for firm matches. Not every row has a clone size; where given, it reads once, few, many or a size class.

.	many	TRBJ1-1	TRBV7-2	CASSLVLDSLNTEAFF	TGTGCCAGCAGCTTAGTGCTCGACAGCCTGAACACTGAAGCTTTCTTT
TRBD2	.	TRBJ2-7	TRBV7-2	CASSLAGRLAGGPSPYEQYF	TGTGCCAGCAGCTTAGCGGGTCGGCTAGCGGGGGGCCCCTCACCCTACGAGCAGTACTTC
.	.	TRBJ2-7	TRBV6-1	CASSEEEYEQYF	TGTGCCAGCAGTGAAGAGGAGTACGAGCAGTACTTC
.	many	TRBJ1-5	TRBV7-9	CASSSPEGNQPQHF	TGTGCCAGCAGCTCTCCGGAGGGCAATCAGCCCCAGCATTTT
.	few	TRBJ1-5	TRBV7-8	CASRPLSNQPQHF	TGTGCCAGCAGACCCCTTAGCAATCAGCCCCAGCATTTT
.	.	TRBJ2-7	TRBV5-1	CASSHVLGSYEQYF	TGCGCCAGCAGCCATGTACTAGGAAGTTACGAGCAGTACTTC
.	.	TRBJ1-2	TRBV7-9	CASSLDSNPRYTF	TGTGCCAGCAGCTTAGACAGTAATCCGCGCTACACCTTC
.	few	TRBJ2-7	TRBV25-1	CASVPGPYEQYF	TGTGCCAGCGTCCCGGGACCTTACGAGCAGTACTTC
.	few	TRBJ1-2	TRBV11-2	CASSLDLTGRGYTF	TGTGCCAGCAGCTTAGATCTGACCGGACGAGGCTACACCTTC
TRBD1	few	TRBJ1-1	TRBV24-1	CATKYGDSTEAFF	TGTGCCACCAAATACGGGGACAGCACTGAAGCTTTCTTT
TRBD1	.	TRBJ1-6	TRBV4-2	CATATGVGSPLHF	TGTGCCACCGCGACAGGGGTTGGCTCACCCCTCCACTTT
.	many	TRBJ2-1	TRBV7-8	CASSLVPGGQYNEQFF	TGTGCCAGCAGCTTAGTACCAGGGGGGCAATACAATGAGCAGTTCTTC
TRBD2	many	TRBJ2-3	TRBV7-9	CASSPSSGGPPDTQYF	TGTGCCAGCAGCCCCTCTAGCGGGGGTCCCCCAGATACGCAGTATTTT
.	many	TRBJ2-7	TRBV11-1	CASSLAQRSSYEQYF	TGTGCCAGCAGCTTAGCGCAGAGAAGCTCCTACGAGCAGTACTTC
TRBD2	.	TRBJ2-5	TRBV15	CATSRDGAGGPQETQYF	TGTGCCACCAGCAGAGATGGAGCGGGGGGCCCGCAAGAGACCCAGTACTTC
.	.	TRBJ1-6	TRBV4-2	CASSQAVRGNSPLHF	TGTGCCAGCAGCCAAGCGGTTAGGGGTAATTCACCCCTCCACTTT
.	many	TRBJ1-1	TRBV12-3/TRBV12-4	CASSSAGYAHTEAFF	TGTGCCAGCAGTTCCGCCGGATATGCGCACACTGAAGCTTTCTTT
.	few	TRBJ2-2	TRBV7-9	CASSSLITGELFF	TGTGCCAGCAGCTCTCTTATTACCGGGGAGCTGTTTTTT
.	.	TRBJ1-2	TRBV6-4	CASSETLGDGYTF	TGTGCCAGCAGTGAAACCCTGGGGGATGGCTACACCTTC
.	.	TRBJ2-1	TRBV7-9	CASSLASGVFF	TGTGCCAGCAGCTTAGCGTCCGGTGTGTTCTTC
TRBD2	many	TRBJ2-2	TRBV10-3	CAISETRGGTGELFF	TGTGCCATCAGTGAAACGCGGGGGGGCACCGGGGAGCTGTTTTTT
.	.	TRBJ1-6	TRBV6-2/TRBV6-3	CASKAALASPLHF	TGTGCCAGCAAGGCAGCTCTTGCATCACCCCTCCACTTT
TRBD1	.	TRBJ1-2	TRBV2	CASSLQGALGYTF	TGTGCCAGCAGCCTACAGGGGGCATTGGGCTACACCTTC
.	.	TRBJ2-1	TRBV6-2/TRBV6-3	CASRGDQGYSYNEQFF	TGTGCCAGCAGAGGTGATCAGGGTTACTCCTACAATGAGCAGTTCTTC
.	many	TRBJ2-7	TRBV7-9	CASSPWSGNRADEQYF	TGTGCCAGCAGCCCGTGGTCTGGTAACAGGGCTGACGAGCAGTACTTC
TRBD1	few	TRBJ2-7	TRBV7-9	CASSSARQGSYEQYF	TGTGCCAGCAGCTCGGCGAGACAGGGGTCTTACGAGCAGTACTTC
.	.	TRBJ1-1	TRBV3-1	CASSQDQGNTEAFF	TGTGCCAGCAGCCAAGATCAGGGGAACACTGAAGCTTTCTTT
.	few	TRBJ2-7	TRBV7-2	CASSFLQGLTTYEQYF	TGTGCCAGCAGCTTTCTCCAGGGCCTAACTACCTACGAGCAGTACTTC
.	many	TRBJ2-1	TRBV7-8	CASSLGGPGGEQFF	TGTGCCAGCAGCTTAGGGGGGCCGGGTGGTGAGCAGTTCTTC
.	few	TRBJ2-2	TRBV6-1	CASSGHQAGELFF	TGTGCCAGCAGTGGCCACCAGGCCGGGGAGCTGTTTTTT
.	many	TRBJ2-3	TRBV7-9	CASSFNREVTDTQYF	TGTGCCAGCAGCTTTAACAGGGAAGTCACAGATACGCAGTATTTT
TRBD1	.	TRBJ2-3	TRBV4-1	CASRARDRATDTQYF	TGCGCCAGCAGAGCCCGGGACAGGGCCACAGATACGCAGTATTTT
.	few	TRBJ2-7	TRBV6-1	CASSEPSRRGYEQYF	TGTGCCAGCAGCGAGCCCTCCAGGAGGGGCTACGAGCAGTACTTC
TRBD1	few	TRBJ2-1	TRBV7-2	CASSLYGAGGGDEQFF	TGTGCCAGCAGCTTATATGGGGCAGGGGGCGGGGATGAGCAGTTCTTC
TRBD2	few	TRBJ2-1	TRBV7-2	CASSPKRAGGRIYNEQFF	TGTGCCAGCAGCCCCAAAAGGGCGGGGGGGCGAATCTACAATGAGCAGTTCTTC
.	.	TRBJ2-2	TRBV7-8	CASSLGGLMGTGELFF	TGTGCCAGCAGCTTGGGAGGACTTATGGGCACCGGGGAGCTGTTTTTT
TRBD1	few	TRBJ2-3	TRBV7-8	CASRPSGTGLARGTDTQYF	TGTGCCAGCAGGCCTTCCGGGACAGGGCTTGCGCGTGGCACAGATACGCAGTATTTT
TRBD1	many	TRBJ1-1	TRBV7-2	CASRLRTGNTEAFF	TGTGCCAGCAGACTAAGGACAGGCAACACTGAAGCTTTCTTT
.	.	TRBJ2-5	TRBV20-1	CSAPQEGSETQYF	TGCAGTGCTCCACAGGAGGGGTCAGAGACCCAGTACTTC
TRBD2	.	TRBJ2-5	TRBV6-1	CASSQAVGLALGETQYF	TGTGCCAGCAGCCAAGCAGTAGGACTAGCGTTAGGAGAGACCCAGTACTTC
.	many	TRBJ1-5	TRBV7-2	CASSLYSYRPQHF	TGTGCCAGCAGCTTGTACTCCTATAGACCCCAGCATTTT
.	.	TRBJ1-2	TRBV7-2	CASSLGNNYGYTF	TGTGCCAGCAGCTTAGGGAATAACTATGGCTACACCTTC
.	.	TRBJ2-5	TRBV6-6	CASSFRGVWETQYF	TGTGCCAGCAGTTTCAGGGGGGTGTGGGAGACCCAGTACTTC
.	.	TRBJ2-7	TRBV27	CASSLGTTREQYF	TGTGCCAGCAGTTTGGGGACCACTCGAGAGCAGTACTTC
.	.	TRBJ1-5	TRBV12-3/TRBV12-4	CASSFSAGMDSNQPQHF	TGTGCCAGCAGCTTCTCCGCAGGGATGGATAGCAATCAGCCCCAGCATTTT
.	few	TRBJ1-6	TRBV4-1	CASSQLAGRGNSPLHF	TGCGCCAGCAGCCAACTAGCAGGGAGAGGGAATTCACCCCTCCACTTT
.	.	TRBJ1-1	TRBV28	CASSLGPNGNTEAFF	TGTGCCAGCAGTTTAGGCCCCAACGGAAACACTGAAGCTTTCTTT
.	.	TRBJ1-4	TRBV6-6	CASSYLTGSHNEKLFF	TGTGCCAGCAGTTACTTAACAGGGTCCCATAATGAAAAACTGTTTTTT
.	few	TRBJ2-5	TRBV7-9	CASRPGRQETQYF	TGTGCCAGCAGGCCAGGGCGGCAAGAGACCCAGTACTTC
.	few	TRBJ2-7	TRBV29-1	CSVEEGWEQYF	TGCAGCGTTGAGGAGGGATGGGAGCAGTACTTC
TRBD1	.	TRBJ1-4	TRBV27	CASRTGREKLFF	TGTGCCAGCAGGACAGGGCGGGAAAAACTGTTTTTT
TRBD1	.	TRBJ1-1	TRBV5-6	CASTLQGVWTEAFF	TGTGCCAGCACCCTACAGGGGGTTTGGACTGAAGCTTTCTTT
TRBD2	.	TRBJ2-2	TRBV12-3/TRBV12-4	CTSSWSGGAESGELFF	TGTACCAGCAGTTGGAGCGGGGGGGCCGAATCCGGGGAGCTGTTTTTT
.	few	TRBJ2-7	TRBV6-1	CASSEASMGYEQYF	TGTGCCAGCAGTGAAGCTTCGATGGGCTACGAGCAGTACTTC